These T cell receptor beta chains were read from a single sample in a study of T cells after yellow fever vaccination. TCRdb itself ran the 5' RACE reads through MiXCR, one entry per CDR3 protein. The sample comprises a few hundred thousand distinct CDR3 sequences, 8% to 9.5% of which are singletons, and roughly a sixth rests with the top ten. The specimen was PBMCs, collected 35 to 50 days after the first yellow fever vaccination. These receptors all come from a man between 18 and 35 years old who received the YFV17D yellow fever vaccine. The CDR3 runs from the conserved cysteine through the conserved F or W. A D gene is named only where the DNA matches it firmly. Some rows mark clone size as missing; the rest say once, few, many or name a class of expanded clone.

few,TRBJ2-1,14,TRBV2,.,CASSLMEERNEQFF,TGTGCCAGCAGTTTAATGGAAGAGAGGAATGAGCAGTTCTTC
few,TRBJ2-1,11,TRBV24-1,.,CATARYNEQFF,TGTGCCACCGCCCGTTACAATGAGCAGTTCTTC
few,TRBJ2-2,15,TRBV6-5,TRBD1,CASSYDDRGSGELFF,TGTGCCAGCAGTTACGACGACAGGGGCTCCGGGGAGCTGTTTTTT
few,TRBJ2-3,14,TRBV27,TRBD2,CASRLAGGPGTQYF,TGTGCCAGCAGGTTAGCGGGGGGGCCTGGTACGCAGTATTTT
.,TRBJ2-3,17,TRBV20-1,TRBD2,CSARERWRGDLRDTQYF,TGCAGTGCTAGAGAAAGGTGGCGGGGGGACCTCCGAGATACGCAGTATTTT
few,TRBJ1-1,14,TRBV5-1,TRBD1,CASSGGTVNTEAFF,TGCGCCAGCAGCGGTGGGACAGTGAACACTGAAGCTTTCTTT
few,TRBJ2-3,15,TRBV9,.,CASSTRRENTDTQYF,TGTGCCAGCAGCACCCGCCGGGAGAACACAGATACGCAGTATTTT
.,TRBJ2-5,15,TRBV12-3/TRBV12-4,TRBD1,CASSLELIRGETQYF,TGTGCCAGCAGTTTAGAGCTCATCAGGGGGGAGACCCAGTACTTC
few,TRBJ1-2,15,TRBV5-1,TRBD1,CASSFSGTGGYGYTF,TGCGCCAGCAGCTTTTCCGGGACAGGGGGCTATGGCTACACCTTC
.,TRBJ2-3,16,TRBV20-1,.,CSARRPTRGGTDTQYF,TGCAGTGCTAGGAGGCCCACGAGGGGTGGCACAGATACGCAGTATTTT
few,TRBJ1-4,15,TRBV5-1,.,CASSRDLPTNEKLFF,TGCGCCAGCAGCCGGGACCTCCCAACTAATGAAAAACTGTTTTTT
.,TRBJ1-2,13,TRBV6-6,.,CASSHRQAYGYTF,TGTGCCAGCAGTCACCGACAGGCCTATGGCTACACCTTC
many,TRBJ1-1,14,TRBV2,.,CASRGETGNTEAFF,TGTGCCAGCAGGGGCGAGACAGGAAACACTGAAGCTTTCTTT